Here is one T cell receptor (beta chain) with its context. The antigen is not known. PCR primers comprised 60 Vbeta and 13 Jbeta primers. Assay: immunoSEQ multiplex PCR; the TCRdb copy retains only in-frame clones and omits some. Here the sample spans 100,000 or so clones, roughly 80% being singletons. The V gene's germline CDR1 is MNHNS and CDR2 SASEGT. There are 15 residues in the CDR3. V was trimmed by 6 bases and J by 5 bases, leaving 20 bases between them. The data originate from a study of cytomegalovirus exposure and HLA in healthy donors. Whole-study results and caveats: In a later analysis, a missense DCLRE1C variant was linked to TCR beta V- and J-gene trimming. TCR sequences were mostly rare, though some public TCRs occurred in many donors. Excluded were some V segments that proved indistinguishable, including TRBV6-2 and TRBV6-3. In a later analysis, an Asian-associated ancestry cluster reportedly showed fewer N-insertions than the approximately 610-donor mean.

The sequenced sample was PBMCs. This TCR came from a female donor in good health and CMV-seropositive. This rearrangement joins TRBV6-1 to TRBJ2-7; D may be TRBD2 (6 bases). The CDR3 loop is CASRRAEPGDHEQYF. In DNA form, the CDR3 reads TGTGCCAGCAGGAGAGCGGAACCGGGGGACCACGAGCAGTACTTC.